The 15 T cell receptor beta chains presented below share a single source sample, sequenced in a study of T cell responses to AZD1222 COVID-19 vaccine. Repertoires were generated with immunoSEQ multiplex PCR, while TCRdb's copy carries only in-frame clones and drops some. The table lists 65,000 to 70,000 clones, roughly 90% of them singletons. The source was peripheral blood, collected on day 0 of AZD1222 vaccination. Source of these receptors: an adult in good health.

The chain combines TRBV13 with TRBJ2-1, with a possible D match to TRBD1 (5 bases). Trimming took off 2 bases at V and 0 bases at J, with 14 bases between the two ends. The CDR3 spans 17 residues. Germline V gives CDR1 PRHDT, CDR2 FYEKMQ (reference sequence). The CDR3 bases are TGTGCCAGCAGCTTACGGCCGAGCCAGGGCTCCTACAATGAGCAGTTCTTC. This codes for CASSLRPSQGSYNEQFF.

This clone was found once. This rearrangement joins TRBV27 to TRBJ1-1; D is ambiguous. The germline V and J ends were trimmed by 3 bases and 0 bases, with 5 bases remaining between them. The germline V gene encodes CDR1 MNHEY and CDR2 SMNVEV (reference sequence). This CDR3 contains 13 residues. The CDR3 nucleotides are TGTGCCAGCAGTTTTCTTGTGAACACTGAAGCTTTCTTT. Translation gives CASSFLVNTEAFF.

This clone has just one count. This chain links TRBV19 with TRBJ1-2, with unresolved D. CDR1 is LNHDA and CDR2 is SQIVND in the germline V gene (reference sequence). CDR3 length equals 12 residues. V gave up 6 bases and J gave up 8 bases, with 13 bases separating them. CDR3 amino acids: CASSDNPRGYTF. The DNA of the CDR3 is TGTGCCAGTAGCGACAACCCCCGGGGCTACACCTTC.

This clone was detected only once. The V gene is TRBV6-5, the J gene TRBJ2-7; D is uncertain. The CDR3 has 14 residues. With 5 bases removed from V and 2 bases from J, the gap between germline ends came to 13 bases. CDR1 is MNHEY, CDR2 SVGAGI, per germline. The DNA for the CDR3 is TGTGCCAGCAGTCCCGGCAGGCGACCCTACGAGCAGTACTTC. It specifies CASSPGRRPYEQYF.

V usage is TRBV6-2 or TRBV6-3 and J usage is TRBJ1-6; 7 bases fit TRBD1. Losses at the gene ends were 4 bases for V and 7 bases for J; bases not matched to a gene: 10. From germline, CDR1 is MNHEY and CDR2 SVGEGT. CDR3 length: 16 amino acids. The CDR3 region is CASSSSRQGRNSPLHF. In DNA form, the CDR3 reads TGTGCCAGCAGTTCCTCCAGACAGGGAAGGAATTCACCCCTCCACTTT.

The V and J genes are TRBV6-4 and TRBJ1-1, with D unclear. Germline V lookup: CDR1 MRHNA, CDR2 SNTAGT. This CDR3 has 15 amino acids. V was trimmed by 0 bases and J by 3 bases, leaving 11 bases between them. The CDR3 coding sequence is TGTGCCAGCAGTGACTCCCGTCGCGGTTACACTGAAGCTTTCTTT. This gives the protein CASSDSRRGYTEAFF.

The chain couples TRBV6-1 to TRBJ1-5, with TRBD1 identical over 9 bases. The ends lost 3 bases at V and 4 bases at J; junction bases unmatched: 10. The CDR3 is 17 amino acids. CDR1 and CDR2 from the germline V gene are MNHNS and SASEGT. The DNA for the CDR3 is TGTGCCAGCAGTGAGCATATAAGACAGGGGGAGAATCAGCCCCAGCATTTT. Its translation: CASSEHIRQGENQPQHF.

The rearrangement uses TRBV6-1 and TRBJ1-1; 11 bases line up with TRBD1. V shed 3 bases, J shed 8 bases, and the junction held 8 bases outside the gene matches. The CDR3 runs to 15 residues. Germline loops: CDR1 MNHNS, CDR2 SASEGT. CDR3 DNA sequence: TGTGCCAGCAGTGAGGACAGGGGGCGAATTACCGAAGCTTTCTTT. Its translation: CASSEDRGRITEAFF.

By proportion, this clone is medium-sized (0.01 to 0.1%). V usage is TRBV7-2 and J usage is TRBJ1-5; no clear D gene. The CDR3 loop spans 13 amino acids. Germline V gene lookup returns CDR1 SGHTA and CDR2 FQGNSA. V lost 5 bases to trimming and J lost 6 bases, with 11 bases between them. The CDR3 nucleotides read TGTGCCAGCAGCCCAGGACCCTCTCAGCCCCAGCATTTT. Translating it yields CASSPGPSQPQHF.

The chain employs TRBV15 and TRBJ2-1; 7 bases map to TRBD2. The germline gives CDR1 LNHNV, CDR2 YYDKDF (reference sequence). V shed 3 bases and J 5 bases; nucleotides not matched to a gene: 4. CDR3 length: 14 residues. CDR3 coding DNA: TGTGCCACCAGCAGGGATCTAGCGGACAATGAGCAGTTCTTC. Amino acid sequence: CATSRDLADNEQFF.

Comment on this clone: The junction does not match germline at one end; this may be a read error. CDR3 bases: TGTGCTAGCAGCTCCGGCGCCCTGGAGGCCCAGTACTTC. Translation: CASSSGALEAQYF. The J gene is TRBJ2-5, the V gene TRBV7-7, with a possible D match to TRBD2 (5 bases). Germline CDR1 is SSHAT and CDR2 is FNYEAQ (reference sequence). CDR3 length: 13 amino acids.

This clone appeared once. The V call is TRBV2, the J call TRBJ2-7; 8 bases map to TRBD2. This CDR3 region has 14 residues. Per germline, CDR1 SNHLY and CDR2 FYNNEI. V lost 6 bases and J lost 6; bases outside the gene matches: 10. The CDR3 nucleotides read TGTGCCAGCAGGTATAGCGGGAATGCGGGCGAGCAGTACTTC. Translating it yields CASRYSGNAGEQYF.

The V and J genes are TRBV6-6 and TRBJ2-5; no definite D call. From germline, CDR1 is MNHNY and CDR2 SVGAGI (reference sequence). The CDR3 runs to 13 residues. Trimming stripped 6 bases from V and 2 bases from J, with 10 bases between. As DNA, the CDR3 is TGTGCCAGCAGCGATAGACGGCAAGAGACCCAGTACTTC. Translation: CASSDRRQETQYF.

The rearrangement joins TRBV6-5 to TRBJ2-7, with 12 bases matching TRBD1. J gave up 6 bases and V 6 bases, and 6 bases lay outside the gene matches. The germline CDR1 and CDR2 sequences are MNHEY and SVGAGI. The CDR3 spans 14 residues. The CDR3 is CASRLGQGASEQYF. The CDR3 DNA reads TGTGCCAGCAGGCTGGGACAGGGGGCGAGCGAGCAGTACTTC.

The V and J genes are TRBV18 and TRBJ1-3; 9 bases fit TRBD1. Germline V gene lookup returns CDR1 KGHSH and CDR2 LQKENI. The J segment lost 4 bases and the V segment lost 3 bases, leaving 13 bases of the junction unmatched. This CDR3 is 18 amino acids long. The CDR3 DNA follows: TGTGCCAGCTCACCCCTCGTTGGACAGGGGACGTACGGAAACACCATATATTTT. Translation gives CASSPLVGQGTYGNTIYF.